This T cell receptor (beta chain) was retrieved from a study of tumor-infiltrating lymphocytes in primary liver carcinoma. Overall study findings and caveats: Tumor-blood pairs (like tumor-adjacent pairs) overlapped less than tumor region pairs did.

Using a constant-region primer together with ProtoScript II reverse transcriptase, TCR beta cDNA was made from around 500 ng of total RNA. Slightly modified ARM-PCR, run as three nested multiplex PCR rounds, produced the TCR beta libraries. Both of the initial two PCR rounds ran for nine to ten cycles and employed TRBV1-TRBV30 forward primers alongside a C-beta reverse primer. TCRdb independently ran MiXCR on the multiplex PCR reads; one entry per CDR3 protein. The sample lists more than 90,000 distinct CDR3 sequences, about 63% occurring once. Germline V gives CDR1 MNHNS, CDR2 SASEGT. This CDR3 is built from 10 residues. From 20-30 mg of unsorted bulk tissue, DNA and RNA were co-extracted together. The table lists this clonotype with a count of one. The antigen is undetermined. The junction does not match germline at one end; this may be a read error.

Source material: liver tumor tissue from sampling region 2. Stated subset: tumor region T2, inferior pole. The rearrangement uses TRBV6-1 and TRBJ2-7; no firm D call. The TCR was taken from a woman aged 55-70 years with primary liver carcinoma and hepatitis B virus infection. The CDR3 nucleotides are TGTGCCAGCAGTTTCGACGAGGAGTATTTC. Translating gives CASSFDEEYF.